The text below deals with one T cell receptor (beta chain). Its specificity is unknown. The sample comes from a study of Ad26.COV2.S vaccination and SARS-CoV-2 variants. Study conclusions and caveats: The study found similar non-spike TCR breadth in vaccine and placebo recipients.

TCRdb keeps only in-frame clones here, not all; method: immunoSEQ multiplex PCR. The sample includes a few hundred thousand clones, around 87% of them seen just once. Germline CDR1 reads SGHTA; CDR2 reads FQGTGA. Unmatched junction bases numbered 4, after V lost 2 bases and J lost 5 bases. This CDR3 comprises 15 residues. Treatment denoted: some 19 received Ad26.COV2.S at low or high dose, single or two shots; several received placebo; per-sample allocation not given. Vaccine and placebo recipients were sampled on day 63 after the first injection. Participants' vaccine, an Ad26 vector, delivered Wuhan-strain SARS-CoV-2 spike.

This clonotype originated in a person aged 18 to 65 who received the Ad26.COV2.S COVID-19 vaccine or a placebo. The sample was peripheral blood, taken in a trial of Ad26.COV2.S vaccine versus placebo. The chain uses TRBV7-3 and TRBJ2-1; TRBD2 agrees at 9 bases. Written as DNA, the CDR3 is TGTGCCAGCAGCTTAGGGCTAGCGGGGAACAATGAGCAGTTCTTC. Its protein is CASSLGLAGNNEQFF.